The source of this TCR beta chain is a study of T cell repertoires in cytomegalovirus infection. Background on the study: As its CMV epitopes, the study selected recently identified HLA-C-restricted and well-studied HLA-B-restricted targets. Matching HLA type and CMV infection were both indicated by public TCR beta signatures. Study outcomes and limitations: Carriers of CMV and the relevant HLA type were discriminated by public TCR beta frequency. HLA-C-restricted TCR beta clonotypes specific for CMV led the ex vivo response.

Concerning this clonotype: As yet, its antigen is unknown.

This CDR3 is 16 amino acids long. Germline V gene lookup returns CDR1 SQVTM and CDR2 ANQGSEA. V lost 3 bases and J lost 5, with 22 bases in between. In TCRdb, the reads were re-called with MiXCR into one record per CDR3 protein. Counted here are approximately 24,000 distinct CDR3 sequences, approximately 24% occurring once; the ten biggest clones make up about 90%. The V and J genes are TRBV29-1 and TRBJ1-2; TRBD1 might be the D (6 bases). Sequencing was performed on CD8+ T cells from cultured PBMCs, taken from culture after CMV antigen stimulation. The receptor comes from a human donor in good health (CMV status not recorded). Some clones in this sample may be carry-over from other donors' samples. The CDR3 loop is CSVDGGGGEPQYGYTF. The CDR3 region has the DNA TGCAGCGTTGATGGGGGCGGGGGGGAGCCCCAATATGGCTACACCTTC.